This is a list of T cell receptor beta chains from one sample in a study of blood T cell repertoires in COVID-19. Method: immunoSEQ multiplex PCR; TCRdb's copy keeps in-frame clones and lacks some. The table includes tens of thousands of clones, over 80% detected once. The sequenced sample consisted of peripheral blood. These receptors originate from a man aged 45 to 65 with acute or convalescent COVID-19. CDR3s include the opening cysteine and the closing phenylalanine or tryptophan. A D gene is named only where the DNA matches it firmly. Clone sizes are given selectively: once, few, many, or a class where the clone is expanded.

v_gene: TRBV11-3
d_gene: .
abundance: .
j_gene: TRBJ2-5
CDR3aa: CASSPREQETQYF
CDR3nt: TGTGCCAGCAGCCCCCGGGAACAAGAGACCCAGTACTTC

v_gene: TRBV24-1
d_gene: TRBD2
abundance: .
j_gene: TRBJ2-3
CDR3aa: CATSSTSGYSTDTQYF
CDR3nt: TGTGCCACCAGTTCGACTAGCGGATATAGCACAGATACGCAGTATTTT

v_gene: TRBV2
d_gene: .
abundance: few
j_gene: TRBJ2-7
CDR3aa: CAGLGRVSYEQYF
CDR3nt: TGTGCCGGATTAGGCAGGGTGTCCTACGAGCAGTACTTC

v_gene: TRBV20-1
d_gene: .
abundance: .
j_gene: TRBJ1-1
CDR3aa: CSAGTNTEAFF
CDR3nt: TGCAGTGCTGGGACAAACACTGAAGCTTTCTTT

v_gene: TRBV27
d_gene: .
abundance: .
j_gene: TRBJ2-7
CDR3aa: CASSLGQSDRYEQYF
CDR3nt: TGTGCCAGCAGTTTGGGACAATCTGACCGCTACGAGCAGTACTTC

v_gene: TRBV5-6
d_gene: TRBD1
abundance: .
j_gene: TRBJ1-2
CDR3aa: CASSSGGTGKAYGYTF
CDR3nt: TGTGCCAGCAGCTCTGGGGGGACAGGGAAAGCCTATGGCTACACCTTC

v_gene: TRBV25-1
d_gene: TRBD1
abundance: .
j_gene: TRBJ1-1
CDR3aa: CASSVPGQANTEAFF
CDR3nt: TGTGCCAGCAGTGTCCCGGGACAGGCGAACACTGAAGCTTTCTTT

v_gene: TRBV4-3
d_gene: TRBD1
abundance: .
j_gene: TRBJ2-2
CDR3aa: CASSQEPGGNTGELFF
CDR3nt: TGCGCCAGCAGCCAAGAGCCAGGGGGGAACACCGGGGAGCTGTTTTTT

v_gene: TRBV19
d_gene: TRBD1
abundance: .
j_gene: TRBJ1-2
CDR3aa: CASSFTGTVGGYTF
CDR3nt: TGTGCCAGTAGTTTCACCGGGACAGTGGGTGGCTACACCTTC

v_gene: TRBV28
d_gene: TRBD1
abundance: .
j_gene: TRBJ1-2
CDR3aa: CASSYRDRVYGYTF
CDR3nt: TGTGCCAGCAGCTATAGGGACAGGGTCTATGGCTACACCTTC

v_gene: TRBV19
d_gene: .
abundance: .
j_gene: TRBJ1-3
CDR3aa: CASRPPLDNSGNTIYF
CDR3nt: TGTGCCAGTAGGCCTCCGTTGGACAACTCTGGAAACACCATATATTTT